This is a list of T cell receptor beta chains from one sample in a study of early T cells in non-severe SARS-CoV-2 infection. MiXCR, run by TCRdb on the 5' RACE reads, gives a single entry per CDR3 protein. The sample carries more than 45,000 distinct CDR3 sequences, 9.5% to 15% recorded once. The sequencing input was whole blood. The receptors derive from an adult who was a healthcare worker with PCR-confirmed SARS-CoV-2 infection or an uninfected control (not recorded which). CDR3s include the opening cysteine and the closing phenylalanine or tryptophan. Each record gives: J gene, clone size, D gene, V gene, CDR3 DNA, CDR3 protein. D genes are given only for firm matches. Size values are once, few and many counts, or a class for expanded clones, and some rows have none.

TRBJ1-2	-	-	TRBV28	TGTGCCACCGACGGCCGGGCGGGTGGCTACACCTTC	CATDGRAGGYTF
TRBJ2-1	few	TRBD1	TRBV28	TGTGCCAGCAGCCCCCTGAGGGGGCCTTCCTACAATGAGCAGTTCTTC	CASSPLRGPSYNEQFF
TRBJ2-5	many	-	TRBV18	TGTGCCAGCTCACCACCTGAAGAGACCCAGTACTTC	CASSPPEETQYF
TRBJ2-5	many	TRBD2	TRBV29-1	TGCAGCGCGAGCCGGGGGGGTAGCGGGAGAGAGACCCAGTACTTC	CSASRGGSGRETQYF
TRBJ2-1	-	-	TRBV29-1	TGCAGCGTTGATTGGGGTGAGCAGTTCTTC	CSVDWGEQFF
TRBJ2-5	-	-	TRBV2	TGTGCCAGCAGTGTGAGGGGGCAAGAGACCCAGTACTTC	CASSVRGQETQYF
TRBJ2-2	many	TRBD2	TRBV7-8	TGTGCCAGCAGCTTAGCGCGGGAGACTGCAACCACCGGGGAGCTGTTTTTT	CASSLARETATTGELFF
TRBJ2-3	many	-	TRBV12-3/TRBV12-4	TGTGCCAGCAGCCCAACTCGGTCGGCCTCGCACCGCACAGATACGCAGTATTTT	CASSPTRSASHRTDTQYF
TRBJ2-7	few	TRBD1	TRBV2	TGTGCCAGCACCACGGGCAGGGGGCAGAGTGGCGAGCAGTACTTC	CASTTGRGQSGEQYF
TRBJ1-2	few	-	TRBV6-4	TGTGCCAGCAGTGACCAGCCGGGCAGCGAAGTCTATGGCTACACCTTC	CASSDQPGSEVYGYTF
TRBJ2-3	medium-sized	-	TRBV5-1	TGCGCCAGCAGCCCCGGCGGTCCAGGGAAAGGGTTCACAGATACGCAGTATTTT	CASSPGGPGKGFTDTQYF
TRBJ2-2	few	-	TRBV9	TGTGCCAGCAGCGTCGCAGGGTCCCAGAACACCGGGGAGCTGTTTTTT	CASSVAGSQNTGELFF
TRBJ2-3	many	-	TRBV4-1	TGCGCCAGCAGCCAAGATGTCCAGGGTACGCAGTATTTT	CASSQDVQGTQYF
TRBJ1-2	few	-	TRBV7-9	TGTGCCAGCAGCTTAAGTATGGGCCTTGGCTACACCTTC	CASSLSMGLGYTF
TRBJ1-5	many	-	TRBV12-3/TRBV12-4	TGTGCCAGCAGTTTTGGTAGCAATCAGCCCCAGCATTTT	CASSFGSNQPQHF
TRBJ1-1	-	-	TRBV29-1	TGCAGCGTTGTAAGACAGGTGAACACTGAAGCTTTCTTT	CSVVRQVNTEAFF
TRBJ1-1	-	-	TRBV3-1	TGTGCCAGCAGCCATATAGGGAGGAACACTGAAGCTTTCTTT	CASSHIGRNTEAFF
TRBJ2-1	few	-	TRBV5-4	TGTGCCAGCAGCTGGGACTACAATGAGCAGTTCTTC	CASSWDYNEQFF
TRBJ2-2	many	-	TRBV18	TGTGCCAGCTCACCGATCAGGGTCAATTCGAACACCGGGGAGCTGTTTTTT	CASSPIRVNSNTGELFF
TRBJ2-1	-	TRBD2	TRBV7-2	TGTGTCAGCACTTGGACTAGCGGGAACTACAATGAGCAGTTCTTC	CVSTWTSGNYNEQFF